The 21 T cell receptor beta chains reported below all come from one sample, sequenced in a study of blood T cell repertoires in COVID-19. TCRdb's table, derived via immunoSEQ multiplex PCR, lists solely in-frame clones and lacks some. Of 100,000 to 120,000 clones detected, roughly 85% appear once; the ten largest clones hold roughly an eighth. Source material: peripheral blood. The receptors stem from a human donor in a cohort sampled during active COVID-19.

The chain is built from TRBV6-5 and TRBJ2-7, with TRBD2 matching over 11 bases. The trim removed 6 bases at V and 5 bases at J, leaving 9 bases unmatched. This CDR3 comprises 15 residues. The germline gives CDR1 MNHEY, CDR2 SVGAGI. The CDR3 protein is CASSRTSGGFHEQYF. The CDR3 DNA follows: TGTGCCAGCAGCCGTACTAGCGGGGGTTTCCACGAGCAGTACTTC.

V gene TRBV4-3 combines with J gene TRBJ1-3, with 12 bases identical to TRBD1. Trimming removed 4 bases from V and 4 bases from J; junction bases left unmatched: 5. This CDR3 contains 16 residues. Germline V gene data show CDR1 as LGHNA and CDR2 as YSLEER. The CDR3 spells CASSRMGQGAGNTIYF. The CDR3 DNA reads TGCGCCAGCAGCCGAATGGGACAGGGGGCAGGAAACACCATATATTTT.

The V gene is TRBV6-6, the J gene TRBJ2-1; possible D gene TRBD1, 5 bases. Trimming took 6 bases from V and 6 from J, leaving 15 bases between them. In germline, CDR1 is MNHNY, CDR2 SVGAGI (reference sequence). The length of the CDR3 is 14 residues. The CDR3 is CASRPALGVNEQFF. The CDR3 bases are TGTGCCAGCAGGCCGGCCCTAGGGGTCAATGAGCAGTTCTTC.

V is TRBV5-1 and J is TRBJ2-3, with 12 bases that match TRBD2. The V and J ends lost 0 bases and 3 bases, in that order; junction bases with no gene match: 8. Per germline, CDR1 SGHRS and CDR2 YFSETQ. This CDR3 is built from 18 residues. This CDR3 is CASSLGALAGGRTDTQYF. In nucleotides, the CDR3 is TGCGCCAGCAGCTTGGGGGCCCTAGCGGGGGGGCGAACAGATACGCAGTATTTT.

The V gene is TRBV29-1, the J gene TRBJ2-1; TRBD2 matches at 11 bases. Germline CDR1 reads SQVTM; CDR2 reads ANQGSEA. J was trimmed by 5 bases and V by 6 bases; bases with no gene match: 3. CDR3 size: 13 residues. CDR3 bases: TGCAGCGTCCCTAGCGGGGGGCACAATGAGCAGTTCTTC. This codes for CSVPSGGHNEQFF.

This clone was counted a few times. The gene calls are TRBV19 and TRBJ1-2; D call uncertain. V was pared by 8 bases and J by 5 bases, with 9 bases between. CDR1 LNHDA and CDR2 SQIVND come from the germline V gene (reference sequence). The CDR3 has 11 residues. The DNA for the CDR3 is TGTGCCAGTCGAGCGTCATATGGCTACACCTTC. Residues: CASRASYGYTF.

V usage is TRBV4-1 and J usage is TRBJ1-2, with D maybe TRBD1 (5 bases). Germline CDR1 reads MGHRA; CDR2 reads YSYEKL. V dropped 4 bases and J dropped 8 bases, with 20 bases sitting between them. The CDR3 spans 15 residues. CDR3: CASSLTDLGAGGYTF. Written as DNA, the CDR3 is TGCGCCAGCAGCCTCACTGATCTAGGGGCTGGAGGCTACACCTTC.

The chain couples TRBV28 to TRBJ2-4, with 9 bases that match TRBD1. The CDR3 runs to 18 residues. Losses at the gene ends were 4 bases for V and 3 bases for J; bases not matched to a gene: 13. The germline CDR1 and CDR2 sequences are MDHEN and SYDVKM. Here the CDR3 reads CASSSLINRGPVKNIQYF. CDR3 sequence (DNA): TGTGCCAGCAGTTCCCTAATAAACAGGGGGCCGGTCAAAAACATTCAGTACTTC.

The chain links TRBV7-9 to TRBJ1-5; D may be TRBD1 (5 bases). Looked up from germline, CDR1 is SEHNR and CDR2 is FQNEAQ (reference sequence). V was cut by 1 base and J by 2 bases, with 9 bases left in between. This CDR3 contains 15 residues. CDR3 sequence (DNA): TGTGCCAGCAGCTTAGGGGGCGAGCGCAATCAGCCCCAGCATTTT. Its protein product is CASSLGGERNQPQHF.

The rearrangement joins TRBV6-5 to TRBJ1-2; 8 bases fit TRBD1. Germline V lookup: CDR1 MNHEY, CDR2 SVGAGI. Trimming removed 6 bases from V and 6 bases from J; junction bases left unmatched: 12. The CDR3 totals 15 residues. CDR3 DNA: TGTGCCAGCAGGACAGGGGTGGTTTCGTCGGATGGCTACACCTTC. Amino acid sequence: CASRTGVVSSDGYTF.

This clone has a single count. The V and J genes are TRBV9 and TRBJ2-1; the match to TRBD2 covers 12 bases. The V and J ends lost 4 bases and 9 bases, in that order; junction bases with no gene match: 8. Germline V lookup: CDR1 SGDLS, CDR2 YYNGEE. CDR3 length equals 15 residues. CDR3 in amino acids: CASSPSTSGGVEQFF. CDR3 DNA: TGTGCCAGCAGCCCCTCGACTAGCGGGGGAGTTGAGCAGTTCTTC. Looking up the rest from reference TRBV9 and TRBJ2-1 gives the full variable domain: DSGVTQTPKHLITATGQRVTLRCSPRSGDLSVYWYQQSLDQGLQFLIQYYNGEERAKGNILERFSAQQFPDLHSELNLSSLELGDSALYFCASSPSTSGGVEQFFGPGTRLTVL.

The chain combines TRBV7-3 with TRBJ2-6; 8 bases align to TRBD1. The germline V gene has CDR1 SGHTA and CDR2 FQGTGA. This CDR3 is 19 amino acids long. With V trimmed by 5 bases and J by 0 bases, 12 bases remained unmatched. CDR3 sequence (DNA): TGTGCCAGCAGCCCTTCGGGGGCAGGGGGCCTCTCTGGGGCCAACGTCCTGACTTTC. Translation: CASSPSGAGGLSGANVLTF.

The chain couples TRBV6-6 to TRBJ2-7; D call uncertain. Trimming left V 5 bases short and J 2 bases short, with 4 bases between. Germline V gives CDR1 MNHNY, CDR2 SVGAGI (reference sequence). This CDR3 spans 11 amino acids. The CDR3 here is CASSPAYEQYF. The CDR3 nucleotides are TGTGCCAGCAGTCCCGCCTACGAGCAGTACTTC.

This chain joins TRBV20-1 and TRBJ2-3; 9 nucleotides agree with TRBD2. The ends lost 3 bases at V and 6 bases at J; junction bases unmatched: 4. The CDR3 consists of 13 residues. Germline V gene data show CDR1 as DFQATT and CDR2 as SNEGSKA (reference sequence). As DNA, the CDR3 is TGCAGTGCTAGTCTAGCGGGGAGTGATACGCAGTATTTT. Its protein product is CSASLAGSDTQYF.

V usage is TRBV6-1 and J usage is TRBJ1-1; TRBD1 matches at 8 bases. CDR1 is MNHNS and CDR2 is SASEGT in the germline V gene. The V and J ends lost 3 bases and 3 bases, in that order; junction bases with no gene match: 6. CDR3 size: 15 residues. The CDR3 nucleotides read TGTGCCAGCAGTGATAGGACGACAGGGGACACTGAAGCTTTCTTT. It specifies CASSDRTTGDTEAFF.

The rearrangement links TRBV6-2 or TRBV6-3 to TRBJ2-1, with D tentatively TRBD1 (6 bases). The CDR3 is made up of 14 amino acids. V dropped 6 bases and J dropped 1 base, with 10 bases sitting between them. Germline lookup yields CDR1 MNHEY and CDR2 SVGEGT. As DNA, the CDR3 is TGTGCCAGCAGCCTGAGGGGGTCCTACAATGAGCAGTTCTTC. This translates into CASSLRGSYNEQFF.

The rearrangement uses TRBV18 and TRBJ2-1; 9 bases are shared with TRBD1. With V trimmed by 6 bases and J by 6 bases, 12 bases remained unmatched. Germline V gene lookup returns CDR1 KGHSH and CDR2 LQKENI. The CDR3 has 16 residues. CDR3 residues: CASSQAWTGASNEQFF. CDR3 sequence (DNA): TGTGCCAGCTCGCAAGCCTGGACAGGGGCTTCCAATGAGCAGTTCTTC.

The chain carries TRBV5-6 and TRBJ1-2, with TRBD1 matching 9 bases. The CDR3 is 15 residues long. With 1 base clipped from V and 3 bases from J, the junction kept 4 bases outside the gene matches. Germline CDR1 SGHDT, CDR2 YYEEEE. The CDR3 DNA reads TGTGCCAGCAGCTTGATAGGGACAGGGTACTATGGCTACACCTTC. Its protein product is CASSLIGTGYYGYTF.

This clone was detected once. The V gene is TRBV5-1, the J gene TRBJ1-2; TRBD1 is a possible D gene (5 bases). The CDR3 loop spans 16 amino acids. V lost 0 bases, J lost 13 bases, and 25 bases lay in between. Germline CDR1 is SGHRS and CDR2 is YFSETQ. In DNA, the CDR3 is TGCGCCAGCAGCTTGGCTGCCCGGGACTCTGCCCCCCCTTCCACCTTC. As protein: CASSLAARDSAPPSTF.

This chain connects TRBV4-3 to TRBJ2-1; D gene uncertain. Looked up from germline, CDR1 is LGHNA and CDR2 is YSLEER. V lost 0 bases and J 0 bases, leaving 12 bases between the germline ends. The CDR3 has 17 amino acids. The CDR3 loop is CASSQDVGRSSYNEQFF. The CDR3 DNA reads TGCGCCAGCAGCCAAGATGTAGGCCGGAGCTCCTACAATGAGCAGTTCTTC.

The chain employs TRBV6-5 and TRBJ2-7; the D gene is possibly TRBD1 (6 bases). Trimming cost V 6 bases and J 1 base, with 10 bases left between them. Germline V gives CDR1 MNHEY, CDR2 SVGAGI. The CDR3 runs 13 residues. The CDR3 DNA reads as TGTGCCAGCAGGCTCGGACAGTCCTACGAGCAGTACTTC. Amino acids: CASRLGQSYEQYF.